A selection of T cell receptor beta chains follows, all from one sample in a study of T cell responses to AZD1222 COVID-19 vaccine. Repertoires were generated with immunoSEQ multiplex PCR, while TCRdb's copy carries only in-frame clones and drops some. This table has 100,000 to 150,000 clones, 80% to 90% appearing once. The input for sequencing was peripheral blood, taken on day 0 of MenACWY control vaccination. The receptors come from an adult in good health. The CDR3 runs from the conserved cysteine through the conserved F or W. The D gene is left open where the match is weak. Size tells how often a clone was seen (once, few, many) or the class of an expanded clone, and some rows leave it out.

abundance,v_gene,j_gene,d_gene,CDR3aa,CDR3nt
-,TRBV7-2,TRBJ2-1,-,CASSADYPYNEQFF,TGTGCCAGCAGCGCCGACTATCCTTACAATGAGCAGTTCTTC
-,TRBV18,TRBJ2-1,TRBD1,CASSPQGAHYNEQFF,TGTGCCAGCTCACCACAGGGGGCGCATTACAATGAGCAGTTCTTC
-,TRBV7-2,TRBJ2-4,TRBD1,CASSPGQGGHIQYF,TGTGCCAGCAGTCCCGGACAGGGTGGTCACATTCAGTACTTC
-,TRBV5-6,TRBJ1-5,-,CASSLVGNGLGQPQHF,TGTGCCAGCAGCTTGGTGGGGAACGGGCTCGGTCAGCCCCAGCATTTT
-,TRBV7-2,TRBJ1-5,-,CASSLTTGPNQPQHF,TGTGCCAGCAGCCTTACGACAGGCCCGAATCAGCCCCAGCATTTT
-,TRBV7-2,TRBJ2-2,-,CASSLWVWTGELFF,TGTGCCAGCAGCTTATGGGTCTGGACAGGGGAGCTGTTTTTT
-,TRBV12-3/TRBV12-4,TRBJ1-5,-,CASSPGDQPQHF,TGTGCCAGCAGTCCCGGGGATCAGCCCCAGCATTTT
-,TRBV5-6,TRBJ2-5,-,CASSFRGLPPETQYF,TGTGCCAGCAGCTTCCGGGGATTACCCCCAGAGACCCAGTACTTC
few,TRBV6-4,TRBJ2-3,TRBD2,CASSDTGTSGDPKYF,TGTGCCAGCAGTGACACCGGGACTAGCGGGGACCCCAAGTATTTT
-,TRBV27,TRBJ2-3,TRBD1,CASSRGQGATDTQYF,TGTGCCAGCTCCCGGGGGCAGGGGGCGACAGATACGCAGTATTTT
-,TRBV4-1,TRBJ2-7,-,CASSQGPLEQYF,TGCGCCAGCAGCCAGGGTCCCCTCGAGCAGTACTTC
once,TRBV6-1,TRBJ1-4,-,CASSDRSTNEKLFF,TGTGCCAGCAGTGACAGGTCAACTAATGAAAAACTGTTTTTT
-,TRBV10-3,TRBJ2-1,-,CAISESYEQFF,TGTGCCATCAGTGAGAGCTATGAGCAGTTCTTC
-,TRBV4-3,TRBJ1-2,-,CASSQDIGVFGYTF,TGCGCCAGCAGCCAAGATATCGGGGTGTTTGGCTACACCTTC
-,TRBV27,TRBJ1-1,-,CASSSQFPGHGENTEAFF,TGTGCCAGCAGTTCCCAGTTTCCCGGGCACGGGGAGAACACTGAAGCTTTCTTT
-,TRBV27,TRBJ2-7,TRBD2,CASSKGTSGNYEQYF,TGTGCCAGCAGTAAAGGGACTAGCGGAAACTACGAGCAGTACTTC
-,TRBV18,TRBJ2-7,-,CASSPDMDEQYF,TGTGCCAGCTCACCTGACATGGACGAGCAGTACTTC
-,TRBV4-2,TRBJ2-7,-,CASSPLADPTYEQYF,TGTGCCAGCAGCCCGTTAGCGGACCCAACCTACGAGCAGTACTTC
-,TRBV6-1,TRBJ1-1,-,CASSENRPSIAEAFF,TGTGCCAGCAGTGAAAACAGGCCAAGCATCGCTGAAGCTTTCTTT
-,TRBV10-3,TRBJ1-5,TRBD1,CAISSRTGVDQPQHF,TGTGCCATCAGTTCCAGGACAGGGGTGGATCAGCCCCAGCATTTT
once,TRBV27,TRBJ2-3,-,CASSLWGTDTQYF,TGTGCCAGCAGTTTATGGGGCACAGATACGCAGTATTTT
once,TRBV10-3,TRBJ2-7,TRBD2,CAISESAGGGTYEQYF,TGTGCCATCAGTGAGTCGGCTGGGGGGGGGACCTACGAGCAGTACTTC
-,TRBV19,TRBJ2-1,-,CASSIGGAYNEQFF,TGTGCCAGTAGTATAGGCGGTGCCTACAATGAGCAGTTCTTC
-,TRBV27,TRBJ2-7,TRBD1,CASSPSTGGSMNKFYEQYF,TGTGCCAGCAGTCCATCGACAGGGGGAAGCATGAATAAATTCTACGAGCAGTACTTC
-,TRBV15,TRBJ2-5,-,CATSRGQKETQYF,TGTGCCACCAGCAGGGGGCAAAAAGAGACCCAGTACTTC
-,TRBV13,TRBJ1-3,TRBD1,CASSVGYRGGQGSGNTIYF,TGTGCCAGCAGCGTAGGATACAGGGGAGGTCAGGGCTCTGGAAACACCATATATTTT
few,TRBV18,TRBJ1-3,-,CASSPTRLSGNTIYF,TGTGCCAGCTCACCTACACGGCTCTCTGGAAACACCATATATTTT
-,TRBV3-1/TRBV3-2,TRBJ2-7,-,CASSVGGDYEQYF,TGTGCCAGCAGCGTAGGGGGGGACTACGAGCAGTACTTC
-,TRBV2,TRBJ1-2,TRBD1,CASSDWTGAPGYTF,TGTGCCAGCAGTGATTGGACAGGGGCTCCTGGCTACACCTTC
once,TRBV3-1/TRBV3-2,TRBJ1-2,TRBD1,CASSQEGTGPIYGYTF,TGTGCCAGCAGCCAAGAAGGGACAGGGCCGATCTATGGCTACACCTTC
once,TRBV12-5,TRBJ1-1,-,CASGLAKGGNTEAFF,TGTGCTAGTGGTTTGGCCAAGGGGGGGAACACTGAAGCTTTCTTT
-,TRBV7-9,TRBJ2-7,-,CASSPGQGLLRDYEQYF,TGTGCCAGCAGCCCCGGGCAGGGGCTACTACGAGACTACGAGCAGTACTTC
-,TRBV7-5,TRBJ1-2,-,CARNAGDANYGYTF,TGTGCCAGAAATGCGGGCGACGCGAACTATGGCTACACCTTC
-,TRBV15,TRBJ2-1,TRBD2,CATSRDWLAGGPSSEQFF,TGTGCCACCAGCAGAGATTGGCTAGCGGGAGGGCCGAGTAGTGAGCAGTTCTTC
-,TRBV6-5,TRBJ1-2,-,CASTSDSLKGYTF,TGTGCCAGCACATCAGACTCTCTCAAGGGCTACACCTTC
-,TRBV7-2,TRBJ1-2,TRBD1,CASSFTRQGANYGYTF,TGTGCCAGCAGCTTTACCCGACAGGGGGCTAACTATGGCTACACCTTC
few,TRBV14,TRBJ2-1,TRBD2,CASSPLATLSYNEQFF,TGTGCCAGCAGCCCACTAGCGACCCTTTCCTACAATGAGCAGTTCTTC
-,TRBV6-2/TRBV6-3,TRBJ2-5,-,CASSYSGSWETQYF,TGTGCCAGCAGTTACTCGGGGAGTTGGGAGACCCAGTACTTC
-,TRBV27,TRBJ2-1,TRBD2,CASSPSGDSYNEQFF,TGTGCCAGCAGTCCTAGCGGAGACTCCTACAATGAGCAGTTCTTC
-,TRBV6-6,TRBJ2-2,TRBD2,CASRRYAGGIEGSTGELFF,TGTGCCAGCAGACGATACGCGGGGGGGATAGAGGGCTCTACCGGGGAGCTGTTTTTT
-,TRBV11-3,TRBJ1-4,-,CASSPGVGQGHSTNEKLFF,TGTGCCAGCAGCCCCGGGGTCGGTCAGGGCCATTCAACTAATGAAAAACTGTTTTTT
-,TRBV7-9,TRBJ2-2,TRBD1,CASRETSGTVNTGELFF,TGTGCCAGCAGAGAAACCTCCGGGACAGTTAACACCGGGGAGCTGTTTTTT
few,TRBV7-8,TRBJ2-1,TRBD2,CASSLASGIIYNEQFF,TGTGCCAGCAGCTTAGCAAGCGGGATAATCTACAATGAGCAGTTCTTC
once,TRBV6-5,TRBJ1-1,TRBD1,CASSRGRFEAFF,TGTGCCAGCAGTAGGGGGCGGTTTGAAGCTTTCTTT
once,TRBV4-3,TRBJ1-3,-,CASSQEPDGTDGNTIYF,TGCGCCAGCAGCCAAGAACCCGACGGAACGGATGGAAACACCATATATTTT
-,TRBV30,TRBJ1-4,-,CAWSDSGRGEKLFF,TGTGCCTGGAGTGACAGTGGGAGAGGTGAAAAACTGTTTTTT
-,TRBV4-3,TRBJ2-2,-,CASSQNLMTATGELFF,TGCGCCAGCAGCCAAAATCTTATGACAGCGACCGGGGAGCTGTTTTTT
-,TRBV7-2,TRBJ2-5,-,CASSYNGGSGETQYF,TGTGCCAGCAGCTATAATGGGGGGAGCGGAGAGACCCAGTACTTC
-,TRBV9,TRBJ2-1,TRBD2,CASSAGLADNEQFF,TGTGCCAGCAGCGCCGGACTAGCAGACAATGAGCAGTTCTTC
-,TRBV6-5,TRBJ1-5,-,CASSRDGYQPQHF,TGTGCCAGCAGTAGGGACGGATATCAGCCCCAGCATTTT
-,TRBV7-9,TRBJ2-1,TRBD2,CASSPPLAGGTYNEQFF,TGTGCCAGCAGCCCCCCTCTAGCGGGAGGGACCTACAATGAGCAGTTCTTC